The next 3 T cell receptor beta chains were all read from a single sample in a study of blood T cell repertoires in COVID-19. Produced via immunoSEQ multiplex PCR; TCRdb's table is partial and in-frame only. The sample consists of a few hundred thousand clones, 90% of them appearing once. Sequences were obtained from PBMCs or T cells enriched from blood (not recorded which). All receptors derive from a man in his late teens or twenties who had recovered from COVID-19.

The J gene is TRBJ2-2, the V gene TRBV19; D uncertain. V dropped 5 bases and J dropped 1 base, with 14 bases sitting between them. The germline gives CDR1 LNHDA, CDR2 SQIVND (reference sequence). The CDR3 spans 16 residues. CDR3 loop: CASSQRGGENTGELFF. The CDR3 DNA reads as TGTGCCAGTAGTCAACGTGGCGGCGAGAACACCGGGGAGCTGTTTTTT.

The chain couples TRBV28 to TRBJ2-1; 8 nucleotides align to TRBD2. This CDR3 comprises 16 residues. Germline values: CDR1 MDHEN, CDR2 SYDVKM. The J segment lost 3 bases and the V segment lost 6 bases, leaving 10 bases of the junction unmatched. The CDR3 sequence is CASSPPGREGYNEQFF. The CDR3 region has the DNA TGTGCCAGCAGCCCCCCGGGACGGGAGGGCTACAATGAGCAGTTCTTC.

The chain couples TRBV10-2 to TRBJ2-3; 10 bases agree with TRBD2. This CDR3 has 15 amino acids. V shed 3 bases and J 4 bases; nucleotides not matched to a gene: 4. The germline V gene has CDR1 WSHSY and CDR2 SAAADI. The CDR3 sequence: CASSDPLAGADTQYF. Written as DNA, the CDR3 is TGCGCCAGCAGTGATCCCCTAGCGGGAGCAGATACGCAGTATTTT.